This T cell receptor (beta chain) was captured by sequencing in a study of cytomegalovirus exposure and HLA in healthy donors. For the study at large: The study placed around 85% of its roughly 400 genotyped donors in the Caucasian-associated ancestry cluster. Study observations and caveats: V- and J-gene trimming of TCR beta was linked (in a later analysis) to a missense DCLRE1C variant.

It was with 60 Vbeta and 13 Jbeta primers that the PCR ran. Generated by immunoSEQ multiplex PCR, the TCRdb table keeps only in-frame clones and is missing some. Reported are 100,000 to 150,000 clones; the ten largest clones contain over 1.5%. In regard to this clone: Its antigen is unidentified.

V dropped 6 bases and J dropped 11; count of bases not matched to a gene: 5. This CDR3 region has 11 residues. Per the germline V gene, CDR1 is SNHLY and CDR2 is FYNNEI. The clonotype was recovered from a woman aged 40-49 years in good health and CMV-seropositive. Sequencing input: PBMCs. The rearrangement joins TRBV2 to TRBJ1-1; 8 nucleotides line up with TRBD1. Here the CDR3 reads CASRQGVEAFF. The CDR3 DNA is TGTGCCAGCAGACAGGGGGTAGAGGCTTTCTTT.